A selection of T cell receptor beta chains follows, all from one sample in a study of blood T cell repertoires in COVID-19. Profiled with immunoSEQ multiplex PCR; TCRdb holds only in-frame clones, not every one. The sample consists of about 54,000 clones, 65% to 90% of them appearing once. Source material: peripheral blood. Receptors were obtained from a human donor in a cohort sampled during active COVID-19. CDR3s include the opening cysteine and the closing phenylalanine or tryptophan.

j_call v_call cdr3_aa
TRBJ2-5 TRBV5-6 CASSFGSGRQETQYF
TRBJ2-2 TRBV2 CASRRDRGVPGELFF
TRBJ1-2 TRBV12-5 CASGLVSGRGPNYGYTF
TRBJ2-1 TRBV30 CAWSARGWNEQFF
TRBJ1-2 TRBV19 CASSIKQGFSGYTF
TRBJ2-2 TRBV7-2 CASSLVGGSTGELFF
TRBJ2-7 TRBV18 CASSAQGVLPEQYF
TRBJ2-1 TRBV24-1 CATSEGTYNEQFF
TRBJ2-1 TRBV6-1 CASSDLGAVSYNEQFF
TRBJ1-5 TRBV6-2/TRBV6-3 CASSTGIGQPQHF
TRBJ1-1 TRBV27 CASSPLARPIPREAFF
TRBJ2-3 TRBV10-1 CASSEESGGDTQYF
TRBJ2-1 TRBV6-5 CASSYSNRDNEQFF
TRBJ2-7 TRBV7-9 CASSPAGPQGRSSYEQYF
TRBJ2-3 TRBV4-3 CASSQDWRSGDADTQYF
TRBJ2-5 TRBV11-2 CASTNGETQYF
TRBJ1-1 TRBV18 CASSPRGNTEAFF
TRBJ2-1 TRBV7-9 CASSLGSLAGVGEQFF
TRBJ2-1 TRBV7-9 CASSWDSEQFF
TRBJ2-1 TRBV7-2 CATEAGGITNEQFF
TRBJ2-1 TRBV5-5 CASSWLAGEGNEQFF
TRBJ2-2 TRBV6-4 CASRREGHTGELFF
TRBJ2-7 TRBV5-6 CASSLGTGRVYEQYF
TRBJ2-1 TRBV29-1 CSGDTSGNYNEQFF
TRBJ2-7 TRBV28 CASRRGQGLTYEQYF
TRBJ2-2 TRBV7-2 CASSLDGGANTGELFF
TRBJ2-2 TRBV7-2 CASRFGGNTGELFF
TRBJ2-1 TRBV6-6 CASSWGVGQFF
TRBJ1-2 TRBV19 CASSPRQGSHGYTF
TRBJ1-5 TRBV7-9 CASSLERGEPQHF
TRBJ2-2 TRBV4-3 CASSQGTGGTGELFF
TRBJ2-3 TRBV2 CASRAGTDTQYF
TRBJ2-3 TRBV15 CATSSPGSSGDTQYF
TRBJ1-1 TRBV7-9 CASSPTQNTEAFF
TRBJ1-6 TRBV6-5 CASSYDRKNNSPLHF
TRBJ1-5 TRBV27 CASSLSVGGWGSQPQHF
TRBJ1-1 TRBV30 CAWSPNLAGIAFF
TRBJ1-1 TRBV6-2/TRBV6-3 CASSYVGGGTEAFF
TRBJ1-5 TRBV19 CASSIYRGSNQPQHF
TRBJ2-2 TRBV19 CASSIQGAKYGELFF
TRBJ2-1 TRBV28 CASSWTSWNEQFF
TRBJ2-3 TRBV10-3 CAISETYGGWRRHTDTQYF
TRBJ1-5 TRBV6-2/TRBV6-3 CASSYWGEEQPQHF